One sample yielded the 18 T cell receptor beta chains listed below, sequenced in a study of blood T cell repertoires in COVID-19. Generated by immunoSEQ multiplex PCR, the TCRdb table keeps only in-frame clones and is missing some. The sample shows hundreds of thousands of clones, roughly nine tenths of them seen only once. The sequenced material came from peripheral blood. The origin of the receptors is a woman under 30 who had recovered from COVID-19.

The V gene is TRBV27, the J gene TRBJ1-6, with a tentative D call TRBD1 (6 bases). The germline V gene encodes CDR1 MNHEY and CDR2 SMNVEV (reference sequence). The V end was cut by 5 bases, the J end by 8 bases, with 13 bases between. CDR3 length: 14 amino acids. CDR3 residues: CASSPRDTYSPLHF. The DNA for the CDR3 is TGTGCCAGCAGTCCCCGGGACACCTATTCACCCCTCCACTTT.

This clone appeared once. The rearrangement links TRBV7-6 to TRBJ2-7, with 7 bases identical to TRBD1. CDR3 length equals 16 residues. Unmatched junction bases numbered 8, after V lost 0 bases and J lost 3 bases. Looked up from germline, CDR1 is SGHVS and CDR2 is FNYEAQ. The CDR3 DNA follows: TGTGCCAGCAGCTTAGCCGTAGGACAGGCCATCTACGAGCAGTACTTC. It codes for CASSLAVGQAIYEQYF.

This clone showed up many times. The same CDR3 also results from other DNA sequences found in this sample. This chain uses TRBV5-1 with TRBJ1-4, with TRBD1 matching over 11 bases. Germline loops: CDR1 SGHRS, CDR2 YFSETQ. Losses at the gene ends were 4 bases for V and 2 bases for J; bases not matched to a gene: 4. The CDR3 is made up of 16 amino acids. Written as DNA, the CDR3 is TGCGCCAGCAGCAAGGGACAGGGGGGTACTAATGAAAAACTGTTTTTT. It specifies CASSKGQGGTNEKLFF.

This rearrangement joins TRBV7-2 to TRBJ2-5; 8 bases fit TRBD1. Looked up from germline, CDR1 is SGHTA and CDR2 is FQGNSA. This CDR3 has 14 amino acids. Unmatched junction bases numbered 6, after V lost 4 bases and J lost 5 bases. DNA of the CDR3: TGTGCCAGCAGCTGGACACAGGGGGTCGAGACCCAGTACTTC. As protein: CASSWTQGVETQYF. Supplemented by reference TRBV7-2 and TRBJ2-5, the full variable domain reads GAGVSQSPSNKVTEKGKDVELRCDPISGHTALYWYRQSLGQGLEFLIYFQGNSAPDKSGLPSDRFSAERTGGSVSTLTIQRTQQEDSAVYLCASSWTQGVETQYFGPGTRLLVL.

The chain employs TRBV27 and TRBJ2-1; 9 nucleotides align to TRBD1. V shed 5 bases and J 4 bases; nucleotides not matched to a gene: 6. This CDR3 spans 15 amino acids. Germline CDR1 is MNHEY and CDR2 is SMNVEV (reference sequence). The CDR3 protein is CASSTGTGFYNEQFF. The CDR3 nucleotides are TGTGCCAGCAGTACCGGGACAGGGTTTTACAATGAGCAGTTCTTC.

The rearrangement uses TRBV7-3 and TRBJ2-3; a possible D gene is TRBD1 (5 bases). V lost 4 bases to trimming and J lost 5 bases, with 16 bases between them. This CDR3 has 15 amino acids. Per the germline V gene, CDR1 is SGHTA and CDR2 is FQGTGA. The CDR3 DNA reads TGTGCCAGCAGCTGGGGCGTTGGGGCGGAAGATACGCAGTATTTT. It specifies CASSWGVGAEDTQYF.

The chain employs TRBV9 and TRBJ2-1, with TRBD2 identical over 11 bases. V shed 3 bases and J 2 bases; nucleotides not matched to a gene: 10. Germline lookup yields CDR1 SGDLS and CDR2 YYNGEE. The CDR3 has 18 amino acids. For the CDR3, the DNA is TGTGCCAGCAGCGGTACAGGGAATAGCGGGGGGGCCTACAATGAGCAGTTCTTC. It encodes CASSGTGNSGGAYNEQFF.

The chain is built from TRBV29-1 and TRBJ2-5; D perhaps matches TRBD1 (6 bases). Germline CDR1 is SQVTM and CDR2 is ANQGSEA. CDR3 length: 12 residues. Trimming took 1 base from V and 5 from J, leaving 8 bases between them. DNA of the CDR3: TGCAGCGTTGAAGTGCAGGGGGAGACCCAGTACTTC. Amino acids: CSVEVQGETQYF.

The chain joins TRBV5-1 to TRBJ1-1; unclear D gene. The CDR3 covers 14 residues. Trimming removed 2 bases at V and 6 bases at J, with 14 bases between. CDR1 and CDR2 (germline): SGHRS, YFSETQ. The CDR3 reads CASSFGDALSEAFF. The DNA for the CDR3 is TGCGCCAGCAGCTTTGGAGACGCTCTTTCTGAAGCTTTCTTT.

The chain employs TRBV7-9 and TRBJ2-1, with D perhaps matching TRBD2 (5 bases). The germline V gene has CDR1 SEHNR and CDR2 FQNEAQ (reference sequence). This CDR3 spans 13 amino acids. Trimming removed 8 bases from V and 0 bases from J, with 8 bases in between. CDR3 protein: CASESGSYNEQFF. The CDR3 region has the DNA TGTGCCAGCGAAAGCGGCTCCTACAATGAGCAGTTCTTC. The whole variable domain, remainder taken from reference TRBV7-9 and TRBJ2-1, is DTGVSQNPRHKITKRGQNVTFRCDPISEHNRLYWYRQTLGQGPEFLTYFQNEAQLEKSRLLSDRFSAERPKGSFSTLEIQRTEQGDSAMYLCASESGSYNEQFFGPGTRLTVL.

V is TRBV7-3 and J is TRBJ1-2, with 9 bases fitting TRBD1. Germline CDR1 and CDR2: SGHTA and FQGTGA. Losses at the gene ends were 5 bases for V and 5 bases for J; bases not matched to a gene: 6. The CDR3 loop spans 14 amino acids. The CDR3 loop is CASSPTGGGYGYTF. For the CDR3, the DNA is TGTGCCAGCAGCCCCACAGGGGGCGGGTATGGCTACACCTTC.

The chain combines TRBV7-6 with TRBJ2-4; 8 positions match TRBD2. The germline CDR1 and CDR2 sequences are SGHVS and FNYEAQ. The CDR3 is made up of 15 amino acids. V dropped 2 bases and J dropped 8; count of bases not matched to a gene: 8. The CDR3 DNA is TGTGCCAGCAGCTTAAGCGGGAGTCTACCGGACATTCAGTACTTC. Residues: CASSLSGSLPDIQYF. The full variable domain, in which reference TRBV7-6 and TRBJ2-4 provide the parts outside the CDR3, is GAGVSQSPRYKVTKRGQDVALRCDPISGHVSLYWYRQALGQGPEFLTYFNYEAQQDKSGLPNDRFSAERPEGSISTLTIQRTEQRDSAMYRCASSLSGSLPDIQYFGAGTRLSVL.

This clone showed up just once. The CDR3 DNA reads as TGTGCCAGTACGGCCGGGTATGGCTACACCTTC. It codes for CASTAGYGYTF. The chain links TRBV19 to TRBJ1-2, with D unresolved. Germline V gene lookup returns CDR1 LNHDA and CDR2 SQIVND (reference sequence). V was shortened by 7 bases and J by 5 bases, with 8 bases between the two germline ends. This CDR3 has 11 amino acids. The full variable domain, completed using reference TRBV19 and TRBJ1-2, is DGGITQSPKYLFRKEGQNVTLSCEQNLNHDAMYWYRQDPGQGLRLIYYSQIVNDFQKGDIAEGYSVSREKKESFPLTVTSAQKNPTAFYLCASTAGYGYTFGSGTRLTVV.

The V call is TRBV9, the J call TRBJ1-5, with TRBD1 matching 9 bases. The germline V gene encodes CDR1 SGDLS and CDR2 YYNGEE. The CDR3 totals 15 residues. V shed 4 bases, J shed 6 bases, and the junction held 8 bases outside the gene matches. The CDR3 reads CASSSGTGNGQPQHF. CDR3 coding DNA: TGTGCCAGCAGCTCTGGGACAGGGAACGGTCAGCCCCAGCATTTT.

This clone was observed a few times. The V gene is TRBV4-1, the J gene TRBJ1-3; weak D call: TRBD1 (5 bases). The CDR3 loop spans 17 amino acids. Per germline, CDR1 MGHRA and CDR2 YSYEKL. V was shortened by 4 bases and J by 4 bases, with 20 bases between the two germline ends. Here the CDR3 reads CASSPQVRGTAGNTIYF. The CDR3 DNA sequence: TGCGCCAGCAGCCCCCAAGTAAGAGGGACTGCCGGAAACACCATATATTTT.

The chain couples TRBV2 to TRBJ2-6, with TRBD1 matching over 9 bases. Trimming at V came to 8 bases and at J to 0 bases, leaving 2 bases not matched to a gene. CDR1 SNHLY and CDR2 FYNNEI come from the germline V gene. The CDR3 contains 15 residues. The DNA for the CDR3 is TGTGCCAGCGGGACAGGGATCTCTGGGGCCAACGTCCTGACTTTC. It codes for CASGTGISGANVLTF.

The chain combines TRBV2 with TRBJ2-7; D is unclear. V was pared by 2 bases and J by 2 bases, with 4 bases between. The CDR3 has 12 amino acids. Looked up from germline, CDR1 is SNHLY and CDR2 is FYNNEI. CDR3 nucleotide sequence: TGTGCCAGCAGTGAACAGACCTACGAGCAGTACTTC. Translation: CASSEQTYEQYF. The entire variable domain, with the rest obtained from reference TRBV2 and TRBJ2-7, is as follows: EPEVTQTPSHQVTQMGQEVILRCVPISNHLYFYWYRQILGQKVEFLVSFYNNEISEKSEIFDDQFSVERPDGSNFTLKIRSTKLEDSAMYFCASSEQTYEQYFGPGTRLTVT.

This chain joins TRBV7-8 and TRBJ1-4; tentatively, D is TRBD1 (5 bases). The CDR3 spans 16 residues. V lost 4 bases, J lost 5 bases, and 17 bases lay in between. Germline CDR1 is SGHVS and CDR2 is FQNEAQ. The DNA of the CDR3 is TGTGCCAGCAGCTCTAGGGGCGCAGTCTCCAATGAAAAACTGTTTTTT. It yields the protein CASSSRGAVSNEKLFF.